The 22 T cell receptor beta chains listed next were all sequenced from one sample in a study of identical twins. TCRdb re-analysed the 5' RACE reads in MiXCR, keeping a single row per CDR3 protein. Here the sample spans fewer than 250,000 distinct CDR3 sequences, 5.5% to 7% being singletons. The data also belong to a second study, concerning yellow fever vaccine responses in identical twins.

The sample comprised memory (CD45RO+) T cells sorted from blood. The receptors come from a woman between 18 and 29 years old in good health.

This clonotype was detected ten times or more. This sequence joins TRBV6-1 and TRBJ1-1; D ambiguous. Trimming removed 7 bases at V and 1 base at J, with 16 bases between. The CDR3 covers 15 residues. The germline V gene has CDR1 MNHNS and CDR2 SASEGT. The CDR3 region is CASNPNTGRNTEAFF. DNA of the CDR3: TGTGCCAGCAATCCCAACACCGGGAGGAACACTGAAGCTTTCTTT.

In this sample, this clonotype turned up many times. The chain recombines TRBV12-3 or TRBV12-4 with TRBJ2-3; TRBD1 might be the D (5 bases). This CDR3 is built from 15 residues. Trimming took 6 bases from V and 2 from J, leaving 15 bases between them. This CDR3 is CASSSRQGYTDTQYF. Here the CDR3 DNA reads TGTGCCAGCAGCTCCAGGCAGGGCTACACAGATACGCAGTATTTT.

This rearrangement joins TRBV23-1 to TRBJ2-4; 10 nucleotides align to TRBD1. TRBV23-1 is flagged as an ORF with uncertain function. The CDR3 totals 19 residues. The trim removed 0 bases at V and 4 bases at J, leaving 12 bases unmatched. CDR3 sequence (DNA): TGCGCCAGCAGTCAATCCCCAATCAGGGGGACAGGGGATAAAAACATTCAGTACTTC. Translated, it gives CASSQSPIRGTGDKNIQYF.

This clonotype was counted a few times. The chain employs TRBV12-3 or TRBV12-4 and TRBJ2-1; 8 nucleotides match TRBD2. J was trimmed by 1 base and V by 7 bases; bases with no gene match: 9. The CDR3 sequence is 16 residues long. CDR3 loop: CASTGGLRVSYNEQFF. DNA for the CDR3: TGTGCCAGCACGGGAGGGCTGAGGGTATCCTACAATGAGCAGTTCTTC.

This clonotype showed up many times. J is TRBJ2-2 and V is TRBV12-3 or TRBV12-4, with 9 bases matching TRBD1. This CDR3 is 16 amino acids long. V shed 6 bases and J 2 bases; nucleotides not matched to a gene: 7. The CDR3 coding sequence is TGTGCCAGCAGACATCCGGGACAGGGCAACACCGGGGAGCTGTTTTTT. Translating gives CASRHPGQGNTGELFF.

This clonotype occurred a few times. This sequence joins TRBV10-3 and TRBJ2-1; D is possibly TRBD2 (6 bases). The CDR3 is 13 amino acids. In germline, CDR1 is ENHRY, CDR2 SYGVKD. Between the trimmed V and J ends, which lost 6 bases and 10 bases, there was a span of 16 bases. The CDR3 sequence: CAIRGTGNTEQFF. The DNA for the CDR3 is TGTGCCATCAGGGGGACTGGGAACACCGAGCAGTTCTTC.

This clonotype was picked up many times. V and J are TRBV28 and TRBJ2-1, with 7 nucleotides matching TRBD1. The CDR3 totals 14 residues. V gave up 6 bases and J gave up 4 bases; unmatched junction bases: 6. Germline CDR1 reads MDHEN; CDR2 reads SYDVKM. The CDR3 bases are TGTGCCAGCAGACCCGGGACAGCGTACAATGAGCAGTTCTTC. This sequence encodes CASRPGTAYNEQFF. The full variable domain, completed using reference TRBV28 and TRBJ2-1, is DVKVTQSSRYLVKRTGEKVFLECVQDMDHENMFWYRQDPGLGLRLIYFSYDVKMKEKGDIPEGYSVSREKKERFSLILESASTNQTSMYLCASRPGTAYNEQFFGPGTRLTVL.

The chain uses TRBV3-1 and TRBJ2-1; tentative D call: TRBD2 (6 bases). The CDR3 has 15 amino acids. Trimming took off 6 bases at V and 2 bases at J, with 14 bases between the two ends. Germline assignment: CDR1 LGHDT and CDR2 YNNKEL (reference sequence). In DNA form, the CDR3 reads TGTGCCAGCAGGAACGACGGGAGCACCTACAATGAGCAGTTCTTC. Translated: CASRNDGSTYNEQFF.

This clonotype was observed many times. V gene TRBV5-8 combines with J gene TRBJ2-1; 12 positions match TRBD2. The CDR3 covers 15 residues. The V segment lost 1 base and the J segment 10 bases; nucleotides outside the gene matches: 6. Germline CDR1 SGHTS, CDR2 YDEGEE. This CDR3 is CASSLFLAGGQEQFF. The DNA of the CDR3 is TGTGCCAGCAGCTTGTTCCTAGCGGGGGGGCAAGAGCAGTTCTTC.

This clonotype was picked up many times. The CDR3 bases are TGCGCCAGCAGGGGCTCTGGAAACACCATATATTTT. This translates into CASRGSGNTIYF. This rearrangement joins TRBV5-1 to TRBJ1-3; the D is unclear. The CDR3 length is 12 residues. The V gene's germline CDR1 is SGHRS and CDR2 YFSETQ. V was shortened by 5 bases and J by 0 bases, with 3 bases between the two germline ends.

This clonotype was seen many times. The V and J genes are TRBV5-1 and TRBJ2-7; perhaps TRBD1 as D (6 bases). V gave up 4 bases and J gave up 6 bases, with 14 bases separating them. The CDR3 is made up of 13 amino acids. The V gene's germline CDR1 is SGHRS and CDR2 YFSETQ. The CDR3 DNA follows: TGCGCCAGCAGCGTCGACCTCAGGGGCGAGCAGTACTTC. Protein product: CASSVDLRGEQYF.

This clonotype was recorded at least ten times. The gene calls are TRBV12-3 or TRBV12-4 and TRBJ2-2; no firm D call. Trimming left V 6 bases short and J 8 bases short, with 7 bases between. CDR3 size: 11 residues. The CDR3 bases are TGTGCCAGCAGCATCGGAGGGGAGCTGTTTTTT. Translating gives CASSIGGELFF.

The chain employs TRBV3-1 and TRBJ2-2; D is unresolved. CDR1 and CDR2 (germline): LGHDT, YNNKEL (reference sequence). The V end lost 11 bases, the J end lost 0 bases, and 31 bases lay between the germline ends. The CDR3 covers 20 residues. This CDR3 reads CACSQETDTLTWANTGELFF. The CDR3 DNA reads as TGTGCCTGCTCCCAAGAGACTGACACATTAACGTGGGCGAACACCGGGGAGCTGTTTTTT.

The rearrangement links TRBV28 to TRBJ2-1; perhaps D is TRBD1 or TRBD2 (5 bases each). Germline CDR1 MDHEN, CDR2 SYDVKM. CDR3 length: 15 residues. Trimming removed 2 bases at V and 5 bases at J, with 13 bases between. The DNA for the CDR3 is TGTGCCAGCAGTTTACCGGGACCCCCCAACAATGAGCAGTTCTTC. This translates into CASSLPGPPNNEQFF. The whole variable domain, filled in from reference TRBV28 and TRBJ2-1, reads DVKVTQSSRYLVKRTGEKVFLECVQDMDHENMFWYRQDPGLGLRLIYFSYDVKMKEKGDIPEGYSVSREKKERFSLILESASTNQTSMYLCASSLPGPPNNEQFFGPGTRLTVL.

This clonotype occurred a few times. This chain links TRBV7-8 with TRBJ1-4; 11 nucleotides agree with TRBD1. From germline, CDR1 is SGHVS and CDR2 FQNEAQ. V dropped 2 bases and J dropped 4; count of bases not matched to a gene: 6. This CDR3 has 17 amino acids. CDR3 in DNA: TGTGCCAGCAGCTTAACCTGGACAGGGGGCTTTAATGAAAAACTGTTTTTT. It codes for CASSLTWTGGFNEKLFF.

This clonotype has at least ten counts. The rearrangement links TRBV11-2 to TRBJ2-7; no definite D call. In germline, CDR1 is SGHAT, CDR2 FQNNGV. This CDR3 has 13 amino acids. With 2 bases removed from V and 2 bases from J, the gap between germline ends came to 7 bases. CDR3 protein: CASSLPGTYEQYV. CDR3 coding DNA: TGTGCCAGCAGCTTACCGGGTACCTACGAGCAGTACGTC.

This chain joins TRBV6-1 and TRBJ2-1, with D possibly being TRBD1 (6 bases). Trimming shortened V by 6 bases and J by 2 bases, and 17 bases separated the two germline ends. Germline loops: CDR1 MNHNS, CDR2 SASEGT. The CDR3 spans 16 residues. The CDR3 bases are TGTGCCAGCAGCCAGGTGGGGGCCGGGGCCTACAATGAGCAGTTCTTC. Protein product: CASSQVGAGAYNEQFF.

This clonotype was found a few times. The chain joins TRBV13 to TRBJ1-2, with TRBD1 matching over 7 bases. After removal of 5 bases from V and 8 bases from J, the junction contained 17 bases not matched to a gene. Germline CDR1 is PRHDT and CDR2 is FYEKMQ (reference sequence). The CDR3 sequence is 16 residues long. CDR3: CASSPPPGQGDWGYTF. The CDR3 region has the DNA TGTGCCAGCAGCCCCCCCCCTGGGCAGGGGGACTGGGGCTACACCTTC.

This clonotype was seen at least ten times. J is TRBJ2-1 and V is TRBV7-8; a possible D gene is TRBD2 (5 bases). V lost 2 bases and J 2 bases, leaving 13 bases between the germline ends. The CDR3 length is 16 residues. Germline loops: CDR1 SGHVS, CDR2 FQNEAQ. CDR3 protein: CASSLFGAATYNEQFF. The CDR3 nucleotides read TGTGCCAGCAGCTTATTTGGAGCGGCAACCTACAATGAGCAGTTCTTC.

The table lists this clonotype with many counts. CDR3 amino acids: CSARGQGANEQFF. The CDR3 DNA sequence: TGCAGTGCTAGAGGACAGGGGGCCAATGAGCAGTTCTTC. The rearrangement uses TRBV20-1 and TRBJ2-1; 10 bases align to TRBD1. CDR3 length equals 13 residues. The trim removed 1 base at V and 6 bases at J, leaving 0 bases unmatched. Germline V gene sequence: CDR1 DFQATT, CDR2 SNEGSKA (reference sequence).

This clonotype was detected many times. V gene TRBV5-6 combines with J gene TRBJ1-1, with 11 nucleotides matching TRBD1. The CDR3 length is 15 residues. V lost 0 bases to trimming and J lost 3 bases; unmatched junction nucleotides: 1. The germline V gene encodes CDR1 SGHDT and CDR2 YYEEEE. In DNA, the CDR3 is TGTGCCAGCAGCTTGGGGGACAGGGGGTACACTGAAGCTTTCTTT. Residues: CASSLGDRGYTEAFF.

CDR3 residues: CSAREGEASGIEQYF. For the CDR3, the DNA is TGCAGTGCTAGAGAAGGGGAGGCTAGCGGGATCGAGCAGTACTTC. The J gene is TRBJ2-7, the V gene TRBV20-1, with TRBD2 matching over 9 bases. The CDR3 sequence is 15 residues long. J gave up 6 bases and V 0 bases, and 9 bases lay outside the gene matches. CDR1 DFQATT and CDR2 SNEGSKA come from the germline V gene (reference sequence).